This T cell receptor beta chain was profiled in a study of CD8 T cells in ankylosing spondylitis. TCRdb reprocessed the 5' RACE reads via MiXCR and lists one record per CDR3 protein. The sample lists hundreds of thousands of distinct CDR3 sequences, under 30% occurring once. V lost 1 base and J 7 bases, leaving 8 bases between the germline ends. CDR1 and CDR2 from the germline V gene are SGHVS and FQNEAQ. The CDR3 is made up of 13 amino acids. The TCR originated in a male donor with ankylosing spondylitis or in good health (not recorded which). Sequenced material: blood, either unsorted or a sorted T cell fraction (not recorded which). This chain links TRBV7-8 with TRBJ1-5; D unresolved. The CDR3 DNA follows: TGTGCCAGCAGCTTAGTGGGGAAACAGCCCCAGCATTTT. Its translation: CASSLVGKQPQHF.